This entry describes one T cell receptor beta chain. The data were obtained in a study of blood T cell repertoires in COVID-19. Study details: Sample material is recorded as cDNA or gDNA derived from T cells, B-cell-depleted T cells, or PBMCs.

The CDR3 covers 14 residues. Germline CDR1 reads MNHEY; CDR2 reads SMNVEV (reference sequence). Losses at the gene ends were 3 bases for V and 8 bases for J; bases not matched to a gene: 10. How the authors handled the data: Amplifying reference gene primers gave estimates of nucleated cell counts. The repertoire was sequenced with immunoSEQ multiplex PCR; TCRdb's copy has only in-frame clones and lacks some. V, J and clone size were drawn from that table, and D and trimming were deduced from the DNA. Found here are under 300,000 clones, nearly 90% of them singletons; the top ten hold 0.7% to 0.85%. The specimen was peripheral blood. The chain uses TRBV27 and TRBJ2-7; 7 bases align to TRBD1. The clonotype comes from a woman aged 25 to 39 with acute or convalescent COVID-19. CDR3 sequence: CASSLQGVLDKQYF. The CDR3 nucleotides are TGTGCCAGCAGTTTGCAGGGGGTATTAGATAAGCAGTACTTC.